The next 24 T cell receptor beta chains were all read from a single sample in a study of cytomegalovirus exposure and HLA in healthy donors. Primers for the PCR totalled 60 Vbeta and 13 Jbeta. Sequencing was performed with immunoSEQ multiplex PCR; in TCRdb, only in-frame clones are kept and a portion is missing. The table has under 200,000 clones, around three quarters seen once. Sequences were obtained from PBMCs. Source of these receptors: a woman between 50 and 59 years old in good health and CMV-seropositive.

This chain connects TRBV29-1 to TRBJ1-5; D is undetermined. Germline assignment: CDR1 SQVTM and CDR2 ANQGSEA. The CDR3 has 12 amino acids. Trimming removed 3 bases at V and 2 bases at J, with 5 bases between. The CDR3 DNA is TGCAGCGTTGAGAGGGGCAATCAGCCCCAGCATTTT. Its translation is CSVERGNQPQHF.

The rearrangement uses TRBV5-1 and TRBJ2-7; D may be TRBD1 (5 bases). Germline V gene lookup returns CDR1 SGHRS and CDR2 YFSETQ. V lost 0 bases and J 3 bases, leaving 10 bases between the germline ends. This CDR3 comprises 14 residues. The CDR3 DNA sequence: TGCGCCAGCAGCTTGGGGAGCCAGGGCTACGAGCAGTACTTC. Translated, it gives CASSLGSQGYEQYF.

The V and J genes are TRBV6-5 and TRBJ2-7; D is possibly TRBD2 (6 bases). Looked up from germline, CDR1 is MNHEY and CDR2 is SVGAGI. V shed 0 bases and J shed 13 bases, with 13 bases lying between them. The CDR3 totals 12 residues. CDR3 residues: CASSYSGGMGYF. The CDR3 coding sequence is TGTGCCAGCAGTTACTCGGGGGGAATGGGTTACTTC.

The chain carries TRBV16 and TRBJ1-2, with TRBD1 identical over 11 bases. Germline CDR1 and CDR2: KGHSY and FQNENV. V shed 7 bases, J shed 8 bases, and the junction held 9 bases outside the gene matches. There are 14 residues in the CDR3. CDR3 amino acids: CASNPGQGAGGYTF. The CDR3 coding sequence is TGTGCCAGCAACCCAGGACAGGGGGCCGGCGGCTACACCTTC.

This clone was seen a handful of times. The chain links TRBV19 to TRBJ1-5; the match to TRBD1 covers 7 bases. With V trimmed by 6 bases and J by 4 bases, 12 bases remained unmatched. The germline CDR1 and CDR2 sequences are LNHDA and SQIVND (reference sequence). The CDR3 totals 16 residues. CDR3 coding DNA: TGTGCCAGTAGAGAACGACGACAGGGAACTAATCAGCCCCAGCATTTT. The encoded protein is CASRERRQGTNQPQHF.

The rearrangement joins TRBV18 to TRBJ2-3, with D possibly matching TRBD2 (5 bases). This CDR3 spans 17 amino acids. Germline assignment: CDR1 KGHSH and CDR2 LQKENI. V was cut by 6 bases and J by 5 bases, with 24 bases left in between. The CDR3 spells CASSPRSGGPLRDTQYF. DNA for the CDR3: TGTGCCAGCTCCCCCCGCAGTGGAGGACCCCTCAGAGATACGCAGTATTTT.

V usage is TRBV7-9 and J usage is TRBJ2-1; weak D call: TRBD2 (6 bases). Germline V CDR1 and CDR2: SEHNR, FQNEAQ (reference sequence). This CDR3 spans 14 amino acids. The V end lost 6 bases, the J end lost 3 bases, and 12 bases lay between the germline ends. The CDR3: CASSPGGGYNEQFF. The CDR3 nucleotides are TGTGCCAGCAGTCCCGGGGGAGGCTACAATGAGCAGTTCTTC. The variable domain in full, with the rest retrieved from reference TRBV7-9 and TRBJ2-1, is DTGVSQNPRHKITKRGQNVTFRCDPISEHNRLYWYRQTLGQGPEFLTYFQNEAQLEKSRLLSDRFSAERPKGSFSTLEIQRTEQGDSAMYLCASSPGGGYNEQFFGPGTRLTVL.

This sequence joins TRBV7-9 and TRBJ1-2, with D tentatively TRBD1 (6 bases). Germline V gene lookup returns CDR1 SEHNR and CDR2 FQNEAQ (reference sequence). Trimming took 5 bases from V and 4 from J, leaving 14 bases between them. The CDR3 sequence is 14 residues long. The CDR3 DNA reads as TGTGCCAGCAGCCGCAATACAGGGACCTATGGCTACACCTTC. Translated: CASSRNTGTYGYTF.

V and J are TRBV11-2 and TRBJ2-5, with 7 nucleotides matching TRBD1. Germline V CDR1 and CDR2: SGHAT, FQNNGV. The CDR3 loop spans 15 amino acids. The junction had 11 bases not matched to a gene; V was cut back by 5 bases and J by 5 bases. The CDR3 nucleotides read TGTGCCAGCAGCACACGGACAGGCCGAGGGGAGACCCAGTACTTC. Its translation is CASSTRTGRGETQYF.

This clone was recorded once. This rearrangement joins TRBV19 to TRBJ1-6; D might be TRBD1 (6 bases). From germline, CDR1 is LNHDA and CDR2 SQIVND (reference sequence). The CDR3 is made up of 14 amino acids. Trimming took off 7 bases at V and 9 bases at J, with 16 bases between the two ends. CDR3 in amino acids: CASTLGSRGSPLHF. CDR3 DNA: TGTGCCAGTACCTTGGGTTCCAGGGGTTCACCCCTCCACTTT.

V usage is TRBV28 and J usage is TRBJ2-7; D is unclear. Germline assignment: CDR1 MDHEN and CDR2 SYDVKM. This CDR3 is 12 amino acids long. Trimming removed 2 bases at V and 9 bases at J, with 11 bases between. CDR3 in DNA: TGTGCCAGCAGTTTAATGCGGCCGATGCAGTACTTC. Translating it yields CASSLMRPMQYF.

V and J are TRBV19 and TRBJ1-2, with D possibly TRBD1 on 5 matching bases. CDR1 and CDR2 from the germline V gene are LNHDA and SQIVND (reference sequence). The V end was cut by 6 bases, the J end by 5 bases, with 16 bases between. This CDR3 comprises 14 residues. For the CDR3, the DNA is TGTGCCAGTAGCCCAAGCCCAGGGCGTTATGGCTACACCTTC. Its translation: CASSPSPGRYGYTF.

J is TRBJ2-7 and V is TRBV5-1, with 9 bases that match TRBD1. The trim removed 4 bases at V and 4 bases at J, leaving 12 bases unmatched. CDR1 is SGHRS and CDR2 is YFSETQ in the germline V gene. The CDR3 extends over 16 amino acids. CDR3 sequence reads: CASSLSQGAASYEQYF. CDR3 coding DNA: TGCGCCAGCAGCCTGTCACAGGGGGCAGCGTCGTACGAGCAGTACTTC.

The V call is TRBV5-1, the J call TRBJ1-3; TRBD1 matches 9 bases. From germline, CDR1 is SGHRS and CDR2 YFSETQ. V was pared by 4 bases and J by 0 bases, with 5 bases of the junction left unmatched. This CDR3 spans 16 amino acids. This CDR3 reads CASSPMTGGSGNTIYF. DNA of the CDR3: TGCGCCAGCAGCCCGATGACAGGGGGCTCTGGAAACACCATATATTTT.

The chain links TRBV6-5 to TRBJ1-1; 8 bases match TRBD1. J was trimmed by 1 base and V by 6 bases; bases with no gene match: 4. The CDR3 runs to 14 residues. CDR1 MNHEY and CDR2 SVGAGI come from the germline V gene. Written as DNA, the CDR3 is TGTGCCAGCAGCCCCACAGGGGGGAACACTGAAGCTTTCTTT. This codes for CASSPTGGNTEAFF.

The chain combines TRBV2 with TRBJ1-3; perhaps TRBD1 as D (6 bases). The CDR3 spans 12 residues. With 10 bases removed from V and 2 bases from J, the gap between germline ends came to 9 bases. The V gene's germline CDR1 is SNHLY and CDR2 FYNNEI. The CDR3 DNA is TGTGCCACACAGGGACCTGGAAACACCATATATTTT. Translating it yields CATQGPGNTIYF. Drawing the rest from reference TRBV2 and TRBJ1-3, the complete variable domain is EPEVTQTPSHQVTQMGQEVILRCVPISNHLYFYWYRQILGQKVEFLVSFYNNEISEKSEIFDDQFSVERPDGSNFTLKIRSTKLEDSAMYFCATQGPGNTIYFGEGSWLTVV.

CDR3: CASSPLAGGWNEQFF. For the CDR3, the DNA is TGTGCCAGCAGTCCACTAGCGGGGGGGTGGAATGAGCAGTTCTTC. The rearrangement links TRBV27 to TRBJ2-1, with TRBD2 matching over 13 bases. This CDR3 has 15 amino acids. J was trimmed by 7 bases and V by 5 bases; bases with no gene match: 5. Germline V gene lookup returns CDR1 MNHEY and CDR2 SMNVEV (reference sequence).

The genes are TRBV5-6 and TRBJ2-3, with 8 bases that match TRBD2. The CDR3 length is 16 residues. With 0 bases clipped from V and 2 bases from J, the junction kept 5 bases outside the gene matches. CDR1 and CDR2 (germline): SGHDT, YYEEEE. The CDR3 DNA reads TGTGCCAGCAGCTTGGAGGCGGGGGGATACACAGATACGCAGTATTTT. Its translation: CASSLEAGGYTDTQYF.

This chain joins TRBV27 and TRBJ2-2, with 8 bases fitting TRBD1. The CDR3 consists of 14 residues. V gave up 4 bases and J gave up 5 bases; unmatched junction bases: 3. Germline CDR1 reads MNHEY; CDR2 reads SMNVEV (reference sequence). In DNA, the CDR3 is TGTGCCAGCAGTTGGAGACAGGGGACCGGGGAGCTGTTTTTT. The encoded protein is CASSWRQGTGELFF.

About this clone itself: Other DNA sequences from this sample encode an identical CDR3 as well. The chain links TRBV6-5 to TRBJ2-3; the D gene is possibly TRBD1 (5 bases). The CDR3 has 15 residues. Germline values: CDR1 MNHEY, CDR2 SVGAGI. Trimming took off 2 bases at V and 0 bases at J, with 9 bases between the two ends. The CDR3 reads CASSYRGSSTDTQYF. The CDR3 DNA sequence: TGTGCCAGCAGTTACAGGGGCTCCAGCACAGATACGCAGTATTTT.

V gene TRBV4-3 combines with J gene TRBJ2-4, with TRBD1 matching over 8 bases. The CDR3 is 21 amino acids. CDR1 LGHNA and CDR2 YSLEER come from the germline V gene. The J segment lost 0 bases and the V segment lost 4 bases, leaving 20 bases of the junction unmatched. The CDR3 region has the DNA TGCGCCAGCAGCCGGAGTGATCGCGGGACAGGCATTACGGGAGCCAAAAACATTCAGTACTTC. Protein sequence: CASSRSDRGTGITGAKNIQYF.

DNA for the CDR3: TGTGCCAGCAGCCTCGGACAGGGGGAACAAGAGACCCAGTACTTC. It translates to CASSLGQGEQETQYF. The chain links TRBV7-6 to TRBJ2-5; 10 bases match TRBD1. This CDR3 contains 15 residues. Trimming took 5 bases from V and 2 from J; bases not matched to a gene: 5. The germline V gene has CDR1 SGHVS and CDR2 FNYEAQ.

This clone has only one observation. This sequence joins TRBV14 and TRBJ1-6; possibly TRBD1 for D (6 bases). Germline CDR1 and CDR2: SGHDN and FVKESK. The CDR3 contains 16 residues. V was cut by 2 bases and J by 4 bases, with 12 bases left in between. The CDR3 protein is CASSQMGAGYNSPLHF. DNA of the CDR3: TGTGCCAGCAGCCAAATGGGGGCCGGTTATAATTCACCCCTCCACTTT.

This clone has only a few counts. The chain has TRBV9 and TRBJ2-2; no firm D call. Germline loops: CDR1 SGDLS, CDR2 YYNGEE. This CDR3 contains 16 residues. V was shortened by 1 base and J by 4 bases, with 14 bases between the two germline ends. The CDR3 here is CASSVRSARGTGELFF. The CDR3, as DNA: TGTGCCAGCAGCGTACGGTCGGCTAGAGGCACCGGGGAGCTGTTTTTT.